Listed here are 5 T cell receptor beta chains from one sample, sequenced in a study of a mutant IDH1 vaccine in newly diagnosed glioma. Time point in this sample: week 23, last vaccination. What each vaccine dose contained was 300 ug of mutant IDH1 20-mer peptide, accompanied by topical imiquimod. This table comes from immunoSEQ multiplex PCR, and its TCRdb copy is limited to in-frame clones, with some not included. The sample gives approximately 30,000 clones, approximately 82% of which show up once; roughly 18% is in the top ten. No cognate antigen is known for these TCRs. The starting material was PBMCs, obtained from a glioma patient whose treatment included an IDH1 peptide vaccine. The receptor set was obtained from a woman younger than 45 with glioma.

The chain uses TRBV6-6 and TRBJ1-1, with D perhaps TRBD1 (5 bases). Germline CDR1 and CDR2: MNHNY and SVGAGI (reference sequence). With 7 bases removed from V and 8 bases from J, the gap between germline ends came to 17 bases. The CDR3 length is 13 residues. CDR3 loop: CASTSPRDPEAFF. CDR3 nucleotide sequence: TGTGCCAGCACCTCCCCCCGGGACCCCGAAGCTTTCTTT.

The rearrangement links TRBV5-4 to TRBJ2-3; the match to TRBD1 covers 8 bases. Germline trimming cut 4 bases from V and 7 bases from J; bases unmatched to any gene: 5. Germline V gene data show CDR1 as SGHNT and CDR2 as YYREEE (reference sequence). This CDR3 is built from 13 residues. DNA of the CDR3: TGTGCCAGCAGCGTTACAGGGGGACATACGCAGTATTTT. It encodes CASSVTGGHTQYF.

V gene TRBV10-3 combines with J gene TRBJ1-2; possibly TRBD1 for D (6 bases). Germline-derived CDR1 and CDR2 are ENHRY and SYGVKD. V lost 2 bases to trimming and J lost 4 bases, with 8 bases between them. The CDR3 totals 13 residues. The CDR3 DNA sequence: TGTGCCATCAGTGAGACAGGGAGCTATGGCTACACCTTC. Amino acid sequence: CAISETGSYGYTF.

The CDR3 nucleotides are TGTGCCAGCAGCTTCCCGACAGCTATGAGTGCAACTAATGAAAAACTGTTTTTT. Encoded protein: CASSFPTAMSATNEKLFF. The V gene is TRBV7-2, the J gene TRBJ1-4; D might be TRBD1 (5 bases). V dropped 3 bases and J dropped 0 bases, with 17 bases sitting between them. Germline V gene data show CDR1 as SGHTA and CDR2 as FQGNSA. The CDR3 spans 18 residues.

A single count supports this clone. The V and J genes are TRBV20-1 and TRBJ2-7; a weak D match, TRBD1 (6 bases). Looked up from germline, CDR1 is DFQATT and CDR2 is SNEGSKA (reference sequence). The V end was cut by 5 bases, the J end by 9 bases, with 14 bases between. The CDR3 has 11 amino acids. CDR3 coding DNA: TGCAGTGCTCCACAGGGAAAGGGGCAGTACTTC. Protein: CSAPQGKGQYF.